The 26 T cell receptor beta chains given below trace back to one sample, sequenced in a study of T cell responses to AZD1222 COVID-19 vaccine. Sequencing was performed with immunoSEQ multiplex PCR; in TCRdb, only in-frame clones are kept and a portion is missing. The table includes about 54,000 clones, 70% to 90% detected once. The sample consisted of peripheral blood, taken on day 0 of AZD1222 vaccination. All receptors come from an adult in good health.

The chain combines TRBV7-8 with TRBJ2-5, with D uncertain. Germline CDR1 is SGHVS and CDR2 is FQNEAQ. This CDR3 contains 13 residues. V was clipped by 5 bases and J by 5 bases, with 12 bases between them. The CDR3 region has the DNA TGTGCCAGCAGCCCCCCCGTTGAGGAGACCCAGTACTTC. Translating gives CASSPPVEETQYF.

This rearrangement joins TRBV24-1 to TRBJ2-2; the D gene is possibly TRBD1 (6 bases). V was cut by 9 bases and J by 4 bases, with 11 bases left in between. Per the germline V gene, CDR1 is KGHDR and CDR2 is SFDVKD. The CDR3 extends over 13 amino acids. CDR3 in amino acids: CATLDSFTGELFF. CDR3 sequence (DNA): TGTGCCACCCTGGACAGTTTCACCGGGGAGCTGTTTTTT.

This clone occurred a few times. CDR3 bases: TGTGCCAGCACCCCGGACAGGGTTCGTGGCTACACCTTC. The encoded protein is CASTPDRVRGYTF. V gene TRBV28 combines with J gene TRBJ1-2, with 8 bases matching TRBD1. The CDR3 has 13 residues. The V gene end was trimmed by 7 bases and the J gene end by 7 bases; junction bases not matched to a gene: 8. CDR1 and CDR2 (germline): MDHEN, SYDVKM.

CDR3 sequence (DNA): TGTGCCAGCAGCTTGGCCACACCCTATGCCAGCTATGGCTACACCTTC. Translated, it gives CASSLATPYASYGYTF. The genes are TRBV5-6 and TRBJ1-2; D is ambiguous. The V and J ends lost 0 bases and 4 bases respectively, with 16 bases between them. Germline V lookup: CDR1 SGHDT, CDR2 YYEEEE. This CDR3 is 16 amino acids long.

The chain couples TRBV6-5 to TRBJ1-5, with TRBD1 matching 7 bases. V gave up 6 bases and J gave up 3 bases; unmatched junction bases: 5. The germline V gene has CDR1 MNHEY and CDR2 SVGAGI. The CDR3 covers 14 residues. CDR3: CASRSTGVNQPQHF. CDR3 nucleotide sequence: TGTGCCAGCAGATCTACAGGGGTCAATCAGCCCCAGCATTTT.

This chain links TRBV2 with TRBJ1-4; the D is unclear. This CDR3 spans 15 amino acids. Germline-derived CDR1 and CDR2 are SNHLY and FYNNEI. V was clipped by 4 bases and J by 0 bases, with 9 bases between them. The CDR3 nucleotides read TGTGCCAGCAGTGCGAGGGAATCAACTAATGAAAAACTGTTTTTT. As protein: CASSARESTNEKLFF.

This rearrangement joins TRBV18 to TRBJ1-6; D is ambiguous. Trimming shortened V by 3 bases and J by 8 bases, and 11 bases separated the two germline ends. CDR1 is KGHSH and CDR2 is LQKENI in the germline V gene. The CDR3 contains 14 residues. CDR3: CASSPRDRDSPLHF. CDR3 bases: TGTGCCAGCTCACCGAGGGATCGGGATTCACCCCTCCACTTT. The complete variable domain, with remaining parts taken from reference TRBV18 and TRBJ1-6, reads NAGVMQNPRHLVRRRGQEARLRCSPMKGHSHVYWYRQLPEEGLKFMVYLQKENIIDESGMPKERFSAEFPKEGPSILRIQQVVRGDSAAYFCASSPRDRDSPLHFGNGTRLTVT.

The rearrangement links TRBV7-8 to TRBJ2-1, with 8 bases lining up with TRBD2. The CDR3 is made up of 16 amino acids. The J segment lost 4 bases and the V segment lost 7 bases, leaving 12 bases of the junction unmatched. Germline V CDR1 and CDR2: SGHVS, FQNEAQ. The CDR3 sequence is CASTSGAGGLYNEQFF. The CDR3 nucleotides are TGTGCCAGCACCAGTGGGGCGGGGGGTCTTTACAATGAGCAGTTCTTC.

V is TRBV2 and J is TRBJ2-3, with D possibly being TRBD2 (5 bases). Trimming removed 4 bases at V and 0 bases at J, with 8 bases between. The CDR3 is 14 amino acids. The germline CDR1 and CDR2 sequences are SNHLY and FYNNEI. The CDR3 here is CASSAGSSTDTQYF. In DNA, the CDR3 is TGTGCCAGCAGTGCGGGATCTAGCACAGATACGCAGTATTTT.

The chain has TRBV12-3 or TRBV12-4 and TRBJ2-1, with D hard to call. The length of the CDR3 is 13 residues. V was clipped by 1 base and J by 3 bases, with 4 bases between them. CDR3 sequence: CASSLGSYNEQFF. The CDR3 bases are TGTGCCAGCAGTTTAGGAAGCTACAATGAGCAGTTCTTC.

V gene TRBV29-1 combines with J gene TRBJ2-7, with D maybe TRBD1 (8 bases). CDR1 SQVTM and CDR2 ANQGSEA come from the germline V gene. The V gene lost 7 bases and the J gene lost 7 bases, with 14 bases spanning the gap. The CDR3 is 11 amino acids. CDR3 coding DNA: TGCAGCGCTCAACAGGGGGGGGAGCAGTACTTC. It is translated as CSAQQGGEQYF.

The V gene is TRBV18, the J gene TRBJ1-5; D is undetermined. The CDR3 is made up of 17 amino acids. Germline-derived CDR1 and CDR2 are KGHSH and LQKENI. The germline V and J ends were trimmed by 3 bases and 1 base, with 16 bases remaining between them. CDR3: CASSPGGTGGSNQPQHF. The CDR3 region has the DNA TGTGCCAGCTCACCGGGAGGAACGGGTGGGAGCAATCAGCCCCAGCATTTT.

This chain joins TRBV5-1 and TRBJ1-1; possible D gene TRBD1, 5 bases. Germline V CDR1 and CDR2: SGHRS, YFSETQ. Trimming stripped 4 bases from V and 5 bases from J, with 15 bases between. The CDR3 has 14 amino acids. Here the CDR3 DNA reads TGCGCCAGCAGCCCGGCAGGGAGAGAGACTGAAGCTTTCTTT. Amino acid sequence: CASSPAGRETEAFF.

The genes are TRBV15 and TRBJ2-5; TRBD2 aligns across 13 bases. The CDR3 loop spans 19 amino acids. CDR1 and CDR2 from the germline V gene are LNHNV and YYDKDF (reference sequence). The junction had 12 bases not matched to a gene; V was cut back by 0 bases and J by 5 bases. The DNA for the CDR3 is TGTGCCACCAGCAGAGATATCGGACTAGCGGGGGCCACGGGGGAGACCCAGTACTTC. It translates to CATSRDIGLAGATGETQYF.

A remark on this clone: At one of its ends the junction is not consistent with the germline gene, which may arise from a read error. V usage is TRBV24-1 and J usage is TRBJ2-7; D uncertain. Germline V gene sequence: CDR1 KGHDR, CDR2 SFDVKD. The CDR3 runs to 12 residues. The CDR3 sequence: CATSDLTPETSF. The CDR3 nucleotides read TGTGCCACCAGTGATCTGACACCCGAAACCTCTTTC.

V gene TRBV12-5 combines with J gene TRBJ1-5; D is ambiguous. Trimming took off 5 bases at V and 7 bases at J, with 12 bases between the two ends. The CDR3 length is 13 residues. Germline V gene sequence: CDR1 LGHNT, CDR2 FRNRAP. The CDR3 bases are TGTGCTAGTGGTCGGGGTCTTGAGCAGCCCCAGCATTTT. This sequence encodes CASGRGLEQPQHF.

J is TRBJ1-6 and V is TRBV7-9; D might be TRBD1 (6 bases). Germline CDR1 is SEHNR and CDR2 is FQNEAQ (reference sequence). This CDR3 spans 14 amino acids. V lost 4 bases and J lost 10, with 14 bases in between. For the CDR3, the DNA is TGTGCCAGCAGCTCCAACAGGGATTCCTCACCCCTCCACTTT. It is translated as CASSSNRDSSPLHF.

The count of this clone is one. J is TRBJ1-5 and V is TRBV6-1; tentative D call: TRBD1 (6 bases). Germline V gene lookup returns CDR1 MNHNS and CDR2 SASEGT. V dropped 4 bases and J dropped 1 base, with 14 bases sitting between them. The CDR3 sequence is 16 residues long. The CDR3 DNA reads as TGTGCCAGCAGTGGGTTCGGGGGGCTAAGCAATCAGCCCCAGCATTTT. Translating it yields CASSGFGGLSNQPQHF.

The CDR3 sequence is CASSSRAPLEKLFF. The CDR3 DNA reads TGTGCCAGCAGCTCCCGGGCCCCGCTAGAAAAACTGTTTTTT. V and J are TRBV7-8 and TRBJ1-4, with D hard to call. CDR1 and CDR2 (germline): SGHVS, FQNEAQ. The CDR3 is 14 residues long. V shed 4 bases and J shed 8 bases, with 14 bases lying between them.

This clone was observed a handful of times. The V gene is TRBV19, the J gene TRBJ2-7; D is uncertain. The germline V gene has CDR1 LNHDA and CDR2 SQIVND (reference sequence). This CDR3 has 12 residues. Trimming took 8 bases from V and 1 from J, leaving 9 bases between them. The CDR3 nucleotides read TGTGCCAGTGCTGCCGGGTCCTACGAGCAGTACTTC. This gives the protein CASAAGSYEQYF.

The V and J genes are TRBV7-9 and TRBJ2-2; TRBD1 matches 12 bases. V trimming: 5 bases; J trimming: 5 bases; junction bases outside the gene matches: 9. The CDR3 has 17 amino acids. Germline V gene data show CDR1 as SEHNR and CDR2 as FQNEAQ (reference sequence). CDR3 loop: CASSPRGQGAGTGELFF. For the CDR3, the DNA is TGTGCCAGCAGCCCCCGGGGACAGGGGGCCGGGACCGGGGAGCTGTTTTTT.

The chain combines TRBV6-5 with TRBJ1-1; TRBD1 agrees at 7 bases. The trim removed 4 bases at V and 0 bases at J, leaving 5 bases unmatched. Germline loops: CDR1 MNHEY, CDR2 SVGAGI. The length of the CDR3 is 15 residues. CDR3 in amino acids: CASSLGTAMNTEAFF. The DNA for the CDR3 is TGTGCCAGCAGTTTAGGGACAGCGATGAACACTGAAGCTTTCTTT.

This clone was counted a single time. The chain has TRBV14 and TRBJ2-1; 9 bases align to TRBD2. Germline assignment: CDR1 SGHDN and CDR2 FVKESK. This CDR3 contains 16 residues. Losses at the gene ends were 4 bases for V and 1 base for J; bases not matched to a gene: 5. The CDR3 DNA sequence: TGTGCCAGCAGCCGACTGACTAGCGGTTCCTACAATGAGCAGTTCTTC. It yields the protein CASSRLTSGSYNEQFF. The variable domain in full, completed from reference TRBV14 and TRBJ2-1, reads EAGVTQFPSHSVIEKGQTVTLRCDPISGHDNLYWYRRVMGKEIKFLLHFVKESKQDESGMPNNRFLAERTGGTYSTLKVQPAELEDSGVYFCASSRLTSGSYNEQFFGPGTRLTVL.

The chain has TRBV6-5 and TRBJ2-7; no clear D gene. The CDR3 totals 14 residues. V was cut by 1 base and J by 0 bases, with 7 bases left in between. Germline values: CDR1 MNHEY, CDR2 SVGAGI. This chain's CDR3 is CASSYLQHSYEQYF. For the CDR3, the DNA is TGTGCCAGCAGTTACTTACAGCACTCCTACGAGCAGTACTTC.

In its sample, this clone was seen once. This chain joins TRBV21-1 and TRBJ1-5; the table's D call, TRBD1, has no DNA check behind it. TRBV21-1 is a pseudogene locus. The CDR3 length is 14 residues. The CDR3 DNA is TGTGCCAGCAGCAAATCCGAAGGGGATCAGCCCCAGCATTTT. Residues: CASSKSEGDQPQHF.

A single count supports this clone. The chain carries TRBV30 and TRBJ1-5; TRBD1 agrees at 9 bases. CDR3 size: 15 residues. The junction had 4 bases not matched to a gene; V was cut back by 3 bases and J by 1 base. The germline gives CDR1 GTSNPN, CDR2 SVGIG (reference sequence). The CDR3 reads CAWREQGASNQPQHF. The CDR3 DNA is TGTGCCTGGAGGGAACAGGGGGCGAGCAATCAGCCCCAGCATTTT.